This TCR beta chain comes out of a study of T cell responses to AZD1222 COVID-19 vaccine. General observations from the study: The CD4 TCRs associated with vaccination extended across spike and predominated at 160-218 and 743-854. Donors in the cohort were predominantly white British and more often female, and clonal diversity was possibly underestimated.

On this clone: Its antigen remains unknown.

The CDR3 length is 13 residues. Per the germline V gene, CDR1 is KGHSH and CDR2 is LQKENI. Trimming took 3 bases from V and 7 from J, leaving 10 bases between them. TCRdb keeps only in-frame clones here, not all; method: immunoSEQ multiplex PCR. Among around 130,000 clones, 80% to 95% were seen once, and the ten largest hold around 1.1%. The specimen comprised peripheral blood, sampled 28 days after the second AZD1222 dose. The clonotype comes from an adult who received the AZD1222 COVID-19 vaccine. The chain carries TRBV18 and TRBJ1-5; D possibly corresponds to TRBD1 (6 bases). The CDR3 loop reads CASSPIGGQPQHF. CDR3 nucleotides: TGTGCCAGCTCACCCATAGGGGGGCAGCCCCAGCATTTT.